A single sample is the source of the 12 T cell receptor beta chains below, sequenced in a study of vaccination effects on CD4 cells after COVID-19. Using immunoSEQ multiplex PCR, the repertoire was profiled, and TCRdb retains in-frame clones only, with some absent. The sample holds about 25,000 clones, approximately 73% seen once. CD4+ T cells specific for antigen were expanded with viral peptide pools by the ViraFEST assay before sequencing. On approximately day 9 of culture, CD4+ T cells were separated out. Nucleocapsid antibodies stayed negative before and after vaccination, showing no earlier SARS-CoV-2 infection. Their target antigens are unknown. The specimen was CD4+ T cells from PBMCs cultured with SARS-CoV-2 spike peptides, collected before COVID-19 vaccination. The receptors were gathered from a human donor who received a COVID-19 vaccine.

CDR3 region: CASSETSGGAETQYF. Here the CDR3 DNA reads TGTGCCAGCAGTGAAACTAGCGGGGGGGCCGAGACCCAGTACTTC. The V call is TRBV6-1, the J call TRBJ2-5, with TRBD2 matching 13 bases. Germline CDR1 and CDR2: MNHNS and SASEGT. The CDR3 is made up of 15 amino acids. V shed 2 bases, J shed 5 bases, and the junction held 2 bases outside the gene matches.

This clone was seen a handful of times. This rearrangement joins TRBV25-1 to TRBJ1-6, with TRBD1 matching 7 bases. Germline V gene sequence: CDR1 MGHDK, CDR2 SYGVNS. The length of the CDR3 is 16 residues. J lost 9 bases, V lost 6 bases, and 14 bases had no gene match. In DNA form, the CDR3 reads TGTGCCAGCAGAGAAACCTCTGACAGGGTCGGTTCACCCCTCCACTTT. Its translation: CASRETSDRVGSPLHF.

The rearrangement links TRBV10-3 to TRBJ1-2, with TRBD1 identical over 7 bases. V was pared by 5 bases and J by 7 bases, with 4 bases of the junction left unmatched. The CDR3 loop spans 12 amino acids. Germline V CDR1 and CDR2: ENHRY, SYGVKD. The CDR3 coding sequence is TGTGCCATCAGTCCGGAGGGGGCTGGCTACACCTTC. As protein: CAISPEGAGYTF.

The gene calls are TRBV28 and TRBJ1-2, with D perhaps matching TRBD1 (5 bases). The V gene lost 3 bases and the J gene lost 5 bases, with 10 bases spanning the gap. Germline V gene lookup returns CDR1 MDHEN and CDR2 SYDVKM. This CDR3 comprises 13 residues. The CDR3 sequence: CASSLPGAYGYTF. CDR3 DNA sequence: TGTGCCAGCAGTTTGCCCGGGGCTTATGGCTACACCTTC.

V gene TRBV11-2 combines with J gene TRBJ2-1; D not certain. The CDR3 contains 14 residues. Germline CDR1 is SGHAT and CDR2 is FQNNGV. Deletions cut 2 bases from V and 5 bases from J, with 10 bases between. The CDR3 spells CASSLSVRNNEQFF. CDR3 nucleotide sequence: TGTGCCAGCAGCTTATCCGTCAGGAACAATGAGCAGTTCTTC.

The J gene is TRBJ1-1, the V gene TRBV29-1; D remains ambiguous. Deletions cut 2 bases from V and 1 base from J, with 11 bases between. CDR1 and CDR2 from the germline V gene are SQVTM and ANQGSEA. This CDR3 has 14 amino acids. CDR3 in DNA: TGCAGCGTTGAAAGCCTGGCGGGGAACACTGAAGCTTTCTTT. This sequence encodes CSVESLAGNTEAFF.

The V call is TRBV5-7, the J call TRBJ2-1, with 11 bases that match TRBD2. TRBV5-7 is labeled an ORF, and its function is uncertain. V was clipped by 3 bases and J by 2 bases; unmatched bases: 13. CDR3 length: 19 amino acids. CDR3 in DNA: TGTGCCAGCAGCTCCGGAACTAGCGGGAGCTCACACGCCTACAATGAGCAGTTCTTC. Protein product: CASSSGTSGSSHAYNEQFF.

This chain uses TRBV5-1 with TRBJ2-7, with TRBD2 as a possible D gene (5 bases). Trimming pared 7 bases from V and 5 bases from J, leaving 19 bases between. The length of the CDR3 is 14 residues. CDR1 is SGHRS, CDR2 YFSETQ, per germline. CDR3 bases: TGCGCCAGCGGAACCGGGAACTCGGTGCACGAGCAGTACTTC. This gives the protein CASGTGNSVHEQYF.

The chain recombines TRBV11-2 with TRBJ1-3, with 10 bases identical to TRBD1. V was pared by 4 bases and J by 4 bases, with 10 bases of the junction left unmatched. Germline-derived CDR1 and CDR2 are SGHAT and FQNNGV. This CDR3 has 17 amino acids. CDR3 residues: CASSSWDRGGSGNTIYF. CDR3 bases: TGTGCCAGCAGCTCTTGGGACAGGGGAGGGTCCGGAAACACCATATATTTT.

This clone was seen a handful of times. The CDR3 here is CASSLGGGISYNEQFF. The CDR3 region has the DNA TGTGCCAGCAGCTTAGGAGGGGGCATCTCCTACAATGAGCAGTTCTTC. The chain employs TRBV7-2 and TRBJ2-1, with 7 bases matching TRBD1. The CDR3 covers 16 residues. V lost 1 base and J lost 0; bases outside the gene matches: 3. Germline CDR1 SGHTA, CDR2 FQGNSA.

This clone was detected only a few times. The chain combines TRBV5-1 with TRBJ2-5, with a tentative D call TRBD1 (5 bases). In germline, CDR1 is SGHRS, CDR2 YFSETQ. The V end lost 4 bases, the J end lost 5 bases, and 12 bases lay between the germline ends. The CDR3 contains 13 residues. CDR3 DNA: TGCGCCAGCAGCCAAGGGGCGAGGGAGACCCAGTACTTC. It translates to CASSQGARETQYF.

This clone was counted only a few times. V usage is TRBV2 and J usage is TRBJ1-5; the D gene is possibly TRBD1 (6 bases). From germline, CDR1 is SNHLY and CDR2 FYNNEI. The ends were cut back, 6 bases at V and 5 bases at J, with 14 bases in the middle. The CDR3 contains 14 residues. The CDR3 coding sequence is TGTGCCAGCAGGTCGGACAGCCAGTATCAGCCCCAGCATTTT. Translation: CASRSDSQYQPQHF.